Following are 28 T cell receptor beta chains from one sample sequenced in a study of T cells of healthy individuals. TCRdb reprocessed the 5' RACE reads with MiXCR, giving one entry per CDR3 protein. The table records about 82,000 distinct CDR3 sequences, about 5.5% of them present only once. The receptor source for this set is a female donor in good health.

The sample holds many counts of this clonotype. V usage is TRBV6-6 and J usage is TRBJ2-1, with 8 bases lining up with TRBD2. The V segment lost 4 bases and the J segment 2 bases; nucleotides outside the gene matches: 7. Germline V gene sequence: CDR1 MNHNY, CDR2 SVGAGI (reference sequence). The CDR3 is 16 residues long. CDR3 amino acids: CASSFVGRAAYNEQFF. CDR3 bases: TGTGCCAGCAGTTTCGTCGGGAGGGCTGCCTACAATGAGCAGTTCTTC.

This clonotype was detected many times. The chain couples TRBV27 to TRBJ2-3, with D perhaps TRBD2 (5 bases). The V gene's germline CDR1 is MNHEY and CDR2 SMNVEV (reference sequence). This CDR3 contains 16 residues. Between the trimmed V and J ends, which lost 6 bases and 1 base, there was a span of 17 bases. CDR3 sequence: CASSLRVSPGTDTQYF. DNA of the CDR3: TGTGCCAGCAGCCTGAGGGTCTCCCCCGGCACAGATACGCAGTATTTT.

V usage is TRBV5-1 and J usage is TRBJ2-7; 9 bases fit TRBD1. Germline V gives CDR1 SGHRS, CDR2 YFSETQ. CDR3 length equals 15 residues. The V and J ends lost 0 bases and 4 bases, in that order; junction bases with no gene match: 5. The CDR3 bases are TGCGCCAGCAGCTTGGGACCAGGACAGGGGTACGAGCAGTACTTC. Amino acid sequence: CASSLGPGQGYEQYF.

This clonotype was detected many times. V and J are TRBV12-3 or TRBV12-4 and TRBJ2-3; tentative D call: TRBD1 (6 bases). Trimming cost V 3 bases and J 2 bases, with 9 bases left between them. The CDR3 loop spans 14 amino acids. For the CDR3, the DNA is TGTGCCAGCAGTTTCAGGGGCCCCACAGATACGCAGTATTTT. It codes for CASSFRGPTDTQYF.

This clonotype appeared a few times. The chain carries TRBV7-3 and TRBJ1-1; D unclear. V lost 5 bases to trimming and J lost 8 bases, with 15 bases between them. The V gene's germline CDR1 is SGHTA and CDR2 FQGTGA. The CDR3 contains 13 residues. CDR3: CASSVNGLTEAFF. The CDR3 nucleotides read TGTGCCAGCAGCGTCAATGGGCTGACGGAAGCTTTCTTT.

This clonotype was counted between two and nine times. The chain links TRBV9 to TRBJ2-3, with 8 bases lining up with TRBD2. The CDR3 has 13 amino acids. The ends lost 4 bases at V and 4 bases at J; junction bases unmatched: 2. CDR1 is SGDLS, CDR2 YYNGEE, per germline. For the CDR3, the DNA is TGTGCCAGCAGCCCGGGGGGGTCAGATACGCAGTATTTT. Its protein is CASSPGGSDTQYF.

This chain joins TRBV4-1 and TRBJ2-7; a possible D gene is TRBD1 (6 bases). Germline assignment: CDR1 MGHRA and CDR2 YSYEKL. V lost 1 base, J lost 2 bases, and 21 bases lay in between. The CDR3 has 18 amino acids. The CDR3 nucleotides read TGCGCCAGCAGCCAAGCCCCTCCTCGTACAGGGAGTCCCTACGAGCAGTACTTC. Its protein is CASSQAPPRTGSPYEQYF.

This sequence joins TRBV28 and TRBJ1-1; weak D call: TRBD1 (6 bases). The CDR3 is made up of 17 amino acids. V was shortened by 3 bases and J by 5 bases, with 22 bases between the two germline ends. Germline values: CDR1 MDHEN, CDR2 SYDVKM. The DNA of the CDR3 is TGTGCCAGCAGTTTTATACCCAGAGGGGGGGGAAGAACTGAAGCTTTCTTT. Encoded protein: CASSFIPRGGGRTEAFF.

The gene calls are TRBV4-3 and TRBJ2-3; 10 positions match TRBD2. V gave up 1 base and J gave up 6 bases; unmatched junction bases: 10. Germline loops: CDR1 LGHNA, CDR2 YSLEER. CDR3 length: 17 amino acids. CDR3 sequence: CASSQGLSGRAGDTQYF. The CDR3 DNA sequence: TGCGCCAGCAGCCAAGGGTTGAGCGGGAGGGCCGGGGATACGCAGTATTTT.

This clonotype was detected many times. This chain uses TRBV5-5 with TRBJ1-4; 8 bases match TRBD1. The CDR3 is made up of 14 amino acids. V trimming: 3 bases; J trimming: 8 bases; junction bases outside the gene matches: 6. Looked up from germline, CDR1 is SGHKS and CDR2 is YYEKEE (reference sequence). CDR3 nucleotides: TGTGCCAGCAGCTCCAGACAGGGGAGAGAAAAACTGTTTTTT. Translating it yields CASSSRQGREKLFF.

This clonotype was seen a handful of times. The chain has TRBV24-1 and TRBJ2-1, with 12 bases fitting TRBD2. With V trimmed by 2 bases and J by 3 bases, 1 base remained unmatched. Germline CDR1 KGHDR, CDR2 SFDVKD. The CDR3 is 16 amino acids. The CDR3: CATSDSSGRDYNEQFF. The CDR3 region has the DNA TGTGCCACCAGTGATTCTAGCGGGAGGGACTACAATGAGCAGTTCTTC.

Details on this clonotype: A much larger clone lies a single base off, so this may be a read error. For the CDR3, the DNA is TGTGCCGGCAGCCCCGATTCACTCGGCACAGATACGCAGTATTTT. Translated, it gives CAGSPDSLGTDTQYF. The chain couples TRBV7-2 to TRBJ2-3; D ambiguous. The CDR3 totals 15 residues. Germline CDR1 SGHTA, CDR2 FQGNSA. Supplemented by reference TRBV7-2 and TRBJ2-3, the full variable domain reads GAGVSQSPSNKVTEKGKDVELRCDPISGHTALYWYRQSLGQGLEFLIYFQGNSAPDKSGLPSDRFSAERTGGSVSTLTIQRTQQEDSAVYLCAGSPDSLGTDTQYFGPGTRLTVL.

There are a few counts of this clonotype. CDR3 DNA: TGCGCCAGCAGCTCGACAGGGGCGAAAGCGAACACTGAAGCTTTCTTT. It specifies CASSSTGAKANTEAFF. V and J are TRBV5-1 and TRBJ1-1, with 8 bases that match TRBD1. The CDR3 runs 16 residues. V lost 3 bases to trimming and J lost 1 base; unmatched junction nucleotides: 8. Germline CDR1 is SGHRS and CDR2 is YFSETQ.

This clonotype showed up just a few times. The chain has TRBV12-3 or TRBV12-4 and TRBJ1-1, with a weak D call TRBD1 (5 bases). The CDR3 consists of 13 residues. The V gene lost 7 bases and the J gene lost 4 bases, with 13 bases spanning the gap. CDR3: CASTQTDLTEAFF. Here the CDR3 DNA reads TGTGCCAGCACCCAGACAGACCTCACTGAAGCTTTCTTT.

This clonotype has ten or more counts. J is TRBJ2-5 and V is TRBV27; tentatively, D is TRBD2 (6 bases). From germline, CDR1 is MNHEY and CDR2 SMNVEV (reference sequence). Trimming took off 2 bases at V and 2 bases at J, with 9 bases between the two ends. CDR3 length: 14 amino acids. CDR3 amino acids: CASSLASAQETQYF. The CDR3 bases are TGTGCCAGCAGTTTAGCTAGCGCACAAGAGACCCAGTACTTC.

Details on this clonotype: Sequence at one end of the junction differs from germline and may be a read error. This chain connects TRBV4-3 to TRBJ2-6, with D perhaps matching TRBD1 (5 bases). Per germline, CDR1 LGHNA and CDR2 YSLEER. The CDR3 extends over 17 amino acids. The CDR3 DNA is TGCGCCAGCAGCCAAGAACGGACCCTCTCTGGGGCCAACGCCCTGACTTTC. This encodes CASSQERTLSGANALTF.

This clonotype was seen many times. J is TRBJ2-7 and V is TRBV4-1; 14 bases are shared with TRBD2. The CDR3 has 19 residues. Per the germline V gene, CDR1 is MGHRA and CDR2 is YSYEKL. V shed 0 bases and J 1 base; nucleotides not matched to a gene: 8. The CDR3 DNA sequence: TGCGCCAGCAGCCAAGAATTACGACTAGCGGGAGGGCCGTCCTACGAGCAGTACTTC. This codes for CASSQELRLAGGPSYEQYF.

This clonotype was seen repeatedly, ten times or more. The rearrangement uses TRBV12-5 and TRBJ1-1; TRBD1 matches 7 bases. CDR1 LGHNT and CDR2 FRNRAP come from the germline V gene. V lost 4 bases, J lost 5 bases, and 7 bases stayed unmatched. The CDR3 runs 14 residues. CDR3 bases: TGTGCTAGTGGTTCCCCAACAGGGGAGACTGAAGCTTTCTTT. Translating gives CASGSPTGETEAFF.

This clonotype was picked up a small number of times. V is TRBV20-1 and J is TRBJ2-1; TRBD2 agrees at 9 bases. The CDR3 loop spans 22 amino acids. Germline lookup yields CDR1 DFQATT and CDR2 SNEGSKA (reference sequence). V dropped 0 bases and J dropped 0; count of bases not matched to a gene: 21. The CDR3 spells CSARDRGGSMKWREGSYNEQFF. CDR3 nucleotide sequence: TGCAGTGCTAGAGATCGCGGAGGGTCGATGAAGTGGCGGGAGGGCTCCTACAATGAGCAGTTCTTC.

Written as DNA, the CDR3 is TGTGCCAGCAGCTTAACGTCTCACGTGGACTACGAGCAGTACTTC. Translating it yields CASSLTSHVDYEQYF. The J gene is TRBJ2-7, the V gene TRBV7-2; no firm D call. V was shortened by 2 bases and J by 3 bases, with 14 bases between the two germline ends. The CDR3 runs to 15 residues. Germline lookup yields CDR1 SGHTA and CDR2 FQGNSA.

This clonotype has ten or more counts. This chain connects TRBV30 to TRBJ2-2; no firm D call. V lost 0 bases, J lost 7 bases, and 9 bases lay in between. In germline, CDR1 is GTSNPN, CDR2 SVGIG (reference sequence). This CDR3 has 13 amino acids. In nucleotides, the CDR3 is TGTGCCTGGAGTGTCGTACGGTACGGGGAGCTGTTTTTT. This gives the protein CAWSVVRYGELFF.

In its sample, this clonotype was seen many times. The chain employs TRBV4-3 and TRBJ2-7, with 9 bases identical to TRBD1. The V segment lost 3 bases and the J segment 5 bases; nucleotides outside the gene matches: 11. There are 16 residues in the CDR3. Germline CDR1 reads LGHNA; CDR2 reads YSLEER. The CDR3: CASSQGPGQGWDEQYF. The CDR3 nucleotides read TGCGCCAGCAGCCAGGGCCCGGGACAGGGATGGGACGAGCAGTACTTC.

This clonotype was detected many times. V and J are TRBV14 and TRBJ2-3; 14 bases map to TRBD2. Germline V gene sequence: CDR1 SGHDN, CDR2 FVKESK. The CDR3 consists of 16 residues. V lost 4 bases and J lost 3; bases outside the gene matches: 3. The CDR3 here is CASSPGLAGETDTQYF. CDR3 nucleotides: TGTGCCAGCAGCCCGGGACTAGCGGGAGAGACAGATACGCAGTATTTT. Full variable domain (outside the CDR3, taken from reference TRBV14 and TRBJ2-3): EAGVTQFPSHSVIEKGQTVTLRCDPISGHDNLYWYRRVMGKEIKFLLHFVKESKQDESGMPNNRFLAERTGGTYSTLKVQPAELEDSGVYFCASSPGLAGETDTQYFGPGTRLTVL.

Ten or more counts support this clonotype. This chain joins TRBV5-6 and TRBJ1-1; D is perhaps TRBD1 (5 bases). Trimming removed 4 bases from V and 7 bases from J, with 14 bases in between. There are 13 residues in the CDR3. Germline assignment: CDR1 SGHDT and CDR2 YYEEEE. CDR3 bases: TGTGCCAGCAGCCCGCTGGGACGGATTGAAGCTTTCTTT. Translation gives CASSPLGRIEAFF.

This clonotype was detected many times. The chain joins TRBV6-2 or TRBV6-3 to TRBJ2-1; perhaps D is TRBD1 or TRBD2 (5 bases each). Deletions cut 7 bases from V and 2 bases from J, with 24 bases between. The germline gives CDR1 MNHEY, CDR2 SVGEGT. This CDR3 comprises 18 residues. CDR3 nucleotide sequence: TGTGCCAGCACCAGTCTTGGGCGCTTCGGGGACCCCTACAATGAGCAGTTCTTC. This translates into CASTSLGRFGDPYNEQFF.

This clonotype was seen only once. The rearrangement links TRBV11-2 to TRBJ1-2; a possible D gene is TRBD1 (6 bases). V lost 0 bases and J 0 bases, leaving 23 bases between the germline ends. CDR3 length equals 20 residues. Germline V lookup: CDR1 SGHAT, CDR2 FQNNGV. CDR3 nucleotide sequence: TGTGCCAGCAGCTTAGAACCACAGGGACTCCTAATCCTAGCTAACTATGGCTACACCTTC. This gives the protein CASSLEPQGLLILANYGYTF.

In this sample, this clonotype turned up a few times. The DNA of the CDR3 is TGTGCCAGCAGTGAAGTCGGACAGGGAAGTAAGGCCTATAATTCACCCCTCCACTTT. Residues: CASSEVGQGSKAYNSPLHF. The genes are TRBV6-1 and TRBJ1-6; 8 nucleotides match TRBD1. With 1 base clipped from V and 2 bases from J, the junction kept 10 bases outside the gene matches. This CDR3 contains 19 residues. Germline-derived CDR1 and CDR2 are MNHNS and SASEGT.

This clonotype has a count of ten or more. The CDR3 loop reads CASSQSGQGAGEQYF. CDR3 sequence (DNA): TGTGCCAGCAGTCAATCGGGACAGGGGGCGGGGGAGCAGTACTTC. The J gene is TRBJ2-7, the V gene TRBV12-3 or TRBV12-4; TRBD1 matches at 12 bases. The CDR3 sequence is 15 residues long. V was pared by 5 bases and J by 7 bases, with 9 bases of the junction left unmatched.